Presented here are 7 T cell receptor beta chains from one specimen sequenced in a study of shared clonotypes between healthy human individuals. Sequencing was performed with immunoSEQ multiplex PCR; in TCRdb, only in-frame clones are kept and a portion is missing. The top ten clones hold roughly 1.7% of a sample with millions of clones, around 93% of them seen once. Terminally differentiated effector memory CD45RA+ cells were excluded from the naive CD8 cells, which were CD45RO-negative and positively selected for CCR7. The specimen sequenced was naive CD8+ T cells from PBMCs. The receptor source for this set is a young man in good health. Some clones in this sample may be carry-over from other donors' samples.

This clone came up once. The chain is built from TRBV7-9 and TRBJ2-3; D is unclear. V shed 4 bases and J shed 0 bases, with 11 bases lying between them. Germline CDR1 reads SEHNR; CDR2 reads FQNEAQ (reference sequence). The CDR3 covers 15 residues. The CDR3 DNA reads TGTGCCAGCAGCTCTCACTTCGCTAGCACAGATACGCAGTATTTT. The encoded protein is CASSSHFASTDTQYF.

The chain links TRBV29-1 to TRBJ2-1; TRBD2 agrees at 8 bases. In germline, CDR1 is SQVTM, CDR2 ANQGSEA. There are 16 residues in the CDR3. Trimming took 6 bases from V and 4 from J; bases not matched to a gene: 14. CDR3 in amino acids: CSVLGLSGSPYNEQFF. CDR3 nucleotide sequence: TGCAGCGTCTTAGGACTGAGCGGGAGTCCTTACAATGAGCAGTTCTTC.

CDR3 region: CASSSRTDQETQYF. CDR3 nucleotide sequence: TGTGCCAGCAGCTCAAGGACAGACCAAGAGACCCAGTACTTC. This chain joins TRBV7-9 and TRBJ2-5; possibly TRBD1 for D (6 bases). Trimming left V 4 bases short and J 0 bases short, with 9 bases between. This CDR3 has 14 residues. From germline, CDR1 is SEHNR and CDR2 FQNEAQ (reference sequence).

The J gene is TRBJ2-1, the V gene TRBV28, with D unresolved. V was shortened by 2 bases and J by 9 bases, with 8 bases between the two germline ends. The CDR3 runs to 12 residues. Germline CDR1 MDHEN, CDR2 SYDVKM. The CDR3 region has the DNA TGTGCCAGCAGTTTAGCCGCGACTGAGCAGTTCTTC. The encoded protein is CASSLAATEQFF.

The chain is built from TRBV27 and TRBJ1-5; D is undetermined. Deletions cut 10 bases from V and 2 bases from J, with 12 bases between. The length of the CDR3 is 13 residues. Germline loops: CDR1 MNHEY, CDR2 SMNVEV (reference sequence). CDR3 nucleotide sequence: TGTGCCACTAGGGATAGGGGCAATCAGCCCCAGCATTTT. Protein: CATRDRGNQPQHF.

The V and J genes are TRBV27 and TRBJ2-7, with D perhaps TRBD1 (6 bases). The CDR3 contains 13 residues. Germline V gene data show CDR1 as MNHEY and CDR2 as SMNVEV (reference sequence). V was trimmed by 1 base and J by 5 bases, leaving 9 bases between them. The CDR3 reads CASSLYRANEQYF. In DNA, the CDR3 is TGTGCCAGCAGTTTATACAGGGCCAACGAGCAGTACTTC.

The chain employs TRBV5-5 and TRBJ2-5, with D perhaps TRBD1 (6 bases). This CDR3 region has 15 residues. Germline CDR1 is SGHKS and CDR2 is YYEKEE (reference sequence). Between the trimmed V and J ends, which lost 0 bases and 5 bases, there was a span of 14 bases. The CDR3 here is CASSLGQAAWETQYF. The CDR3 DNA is TGTGCCAGCAGCTTGGGACAGGCCGCGTGGGAGACCCAGTACTTC. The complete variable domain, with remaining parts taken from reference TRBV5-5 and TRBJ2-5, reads DAGVTQSPTHLIKTRGQQVTLRCSPISGHKSVSWYQQVLGQGPQFIFQYYEKEERGRGNFPDRFSARQFPNYSSELNVNALLLGDSALYLCASSLGQAAWETQYFGPGTRLLVL.